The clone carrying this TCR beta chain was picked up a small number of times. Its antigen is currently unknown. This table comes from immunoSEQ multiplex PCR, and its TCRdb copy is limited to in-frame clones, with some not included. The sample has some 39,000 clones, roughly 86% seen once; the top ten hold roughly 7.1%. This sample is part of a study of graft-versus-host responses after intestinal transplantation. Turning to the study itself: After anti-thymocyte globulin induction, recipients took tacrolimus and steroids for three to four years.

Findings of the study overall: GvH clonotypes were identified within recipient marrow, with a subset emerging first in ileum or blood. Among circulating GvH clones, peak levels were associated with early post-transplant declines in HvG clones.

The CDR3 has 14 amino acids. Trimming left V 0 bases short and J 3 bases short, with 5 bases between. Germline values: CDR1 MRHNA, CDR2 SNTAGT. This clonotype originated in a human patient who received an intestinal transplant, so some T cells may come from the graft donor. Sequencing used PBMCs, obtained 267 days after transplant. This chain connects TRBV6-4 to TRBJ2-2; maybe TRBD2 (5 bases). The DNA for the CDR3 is TGTGCCAGCAGTGACTCGAGGGACACCGGGGAGCTGTTTTTT. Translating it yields CASSDSRDTGELFF.